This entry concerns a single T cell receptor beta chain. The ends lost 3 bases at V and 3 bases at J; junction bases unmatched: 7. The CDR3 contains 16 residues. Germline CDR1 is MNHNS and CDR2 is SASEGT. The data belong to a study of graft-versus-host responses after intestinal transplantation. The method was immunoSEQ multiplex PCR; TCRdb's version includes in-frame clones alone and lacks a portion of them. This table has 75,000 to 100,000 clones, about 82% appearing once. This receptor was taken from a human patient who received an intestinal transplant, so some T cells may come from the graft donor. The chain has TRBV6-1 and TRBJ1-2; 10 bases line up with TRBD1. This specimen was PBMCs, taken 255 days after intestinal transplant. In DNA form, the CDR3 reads TGTGCCAGCAGTGACCTCCGGGACAGGGGCTACTATGGCTACACCTTC. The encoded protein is CASSDLRDRGYYGYTF.